This T cell receptor (beta chain) was sequenced for a study of T cell responses to AZD1222 COVID-19 vaccine. Study-wide results and caveats: Unmutated regions of variants are reportedly targeted by nearly half of spike-specific TCRs. The sample set comprised mostly white British donors with more females, and clonal diversity was possibly underestimated. CD4 TCRs linked to vaccination spanned spike, dominating at 160-218 and 743-854.

Germline assignment: CDR1 LGHDT and CDR2 YNNKEL (reference sequence). This CDR3 is built from 16 residues. Trimming removed 4 bases from V and 2 bases from J; junction bases left unmatched: 7. Regarding this clone: The antigen is unknown.

Assay: immunoSEQ multiplex PCR; the TCRdb copy retains only in-frame clones and omits some. The sample carries 99,000 or so clones, more than 75% recorded once. The chain has TRBV3-1 (or the pseudogene TRBV3-2) and TRBJ1-5; 8 bases map to TRBD1. The receptor's source is an adult who received the MenACWY meningococcal vaccine as a control. The sequenced sample was peripheral blood, obtained 28 days after the second dose of the MenACWY control vaccine. The CDR3 DNA follows: TGTGCCAGCAGCCCAGGGCCGGGACAGGGCAATCAGCCCCAGCATTTT. This encodes CASSPGPGQGNQPQHF.